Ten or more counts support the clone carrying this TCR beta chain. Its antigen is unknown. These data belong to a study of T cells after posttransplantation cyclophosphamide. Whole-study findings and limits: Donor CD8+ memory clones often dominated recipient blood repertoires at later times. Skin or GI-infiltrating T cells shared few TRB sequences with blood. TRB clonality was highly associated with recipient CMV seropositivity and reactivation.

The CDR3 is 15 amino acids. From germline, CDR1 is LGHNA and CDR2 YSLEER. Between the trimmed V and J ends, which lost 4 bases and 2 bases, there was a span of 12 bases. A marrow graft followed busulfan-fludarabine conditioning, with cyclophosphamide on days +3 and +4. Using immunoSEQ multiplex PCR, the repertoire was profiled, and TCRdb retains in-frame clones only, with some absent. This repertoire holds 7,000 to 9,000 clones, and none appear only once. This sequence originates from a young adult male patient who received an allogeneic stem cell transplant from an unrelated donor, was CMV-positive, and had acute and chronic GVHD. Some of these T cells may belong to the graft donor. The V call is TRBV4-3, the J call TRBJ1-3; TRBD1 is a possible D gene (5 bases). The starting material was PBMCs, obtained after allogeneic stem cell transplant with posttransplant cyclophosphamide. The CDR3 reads CASSPGKGAGNTIYF. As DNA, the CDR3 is TGCGCCAGCAGCCCAGGGAAAGGGGCTGGAAACACCATATATTTT.